The source of this T cell receptor beta chain is a study of T cells in Graves' hyperthyroidism and ophthalmopathy. Study-level points and caveats: In blood, most of the thyroid clonotypes expanded above 0.001 were also present. Ophthalmopathy was separated from stable hyperthyroidism by a 13 V-J model.

RNA transcripts provided the source from which TCR beta CDR3 regions were amplified. The primer set for the first-round RT-PCR of the TCR CDR3 was HTBI. Each CDR3 protein gets one entry after TCRdb re-called the multiplex PCR reads with MiXCR. Altogether some 650,000 distinct CDR3 sequences are present, roughly 16% being singletons, with the ten largest covering 2.5% to 4%. On this clonotype itself: Its antigen is undetermined.

At least 3 on the Clinical Activity Score was recorded for ophthalmopathy patients, who also had NOSPECS grade at least 4 and duration under 3 months. Based on clinical symptoms, serum thyroxine and TRAb, thyroid ultrasound and orbital computed tomography, diagnoses were reached. The length of the CDR3 is 22 residues. Germline V CDR1 and CDR2: SQVTM, ANQGSEA. V trimming: 7 bases; J trimming: 0 bases; junction bases outside the gene matches: 24. The clonotype was recovered from a woman aged 40-49 years with Graves' ophthalmopathy. The chain is built from TRBV29-1 and TRBJ2-1; 13 nucleotides align to TRBD2. Specimen: blood. CDR3 coding DNA: TGCAGCGGGATAGGACTAGCGGGAGACCTTAATCGAGGAAAGAGCTCCTACAATGAGCAGTTCTTC. Translating it yields CSGIGLAGDLNRGKSSYNEQFF.